These 7 T cell receptor beta chains came from one sample sequenced in a study of OX40 agonist ivuxolimab in advanced cancers. The library was obtained by the immunoSEQ multiplex PCR assay. TCRdb retrieved this table from immuneACCESS and kept in-frame rearrangements only. Not all clones are present; in checked studies, unresolved V genes account for under half, and no reason is known for the remainder. This sample lists some 90,000 clones; about 90% were detected once. 0.7% to 1% of the sample is held by the ten biggest clonotypes. The sample here was CD4+ or CD8+ T cells sorted from blood, taken in a trial of the OX40 agonist ivuxolimab. The source is an adult with an advanced solid tumor such as melanoma, head and neck, liver or kidney cancer.

The gene calls are TRBV5-4 and TRBJ1-2; TRBD1 aligns across 10 bases. The CDR3 spans 17 residues. V shed 3 bases, J shed 2 bases, and the junction held 10 bases outside the gene matches. CDR1 is SGHNT, CDR2 YYREEE, per germline (reference sequence). CDR3 region: CASSSTGWTGGNYGYTF. The CDR3 DNA sequence: TGTGCCAGCAGCTCGACGGGATGGACAGGGGGAAACTATGGCTACACCTTC.

The chain recombines TRBV10-3 with TRBJ1-1, with a weak D call TRBD1 (5 bases). The CDR3 extends over 15 amino acids. In germline, CDR1 is ENHRY, CDR2 SYGVKD. The V gene lost 1 base and the J gene lost 2 bases, with 11 bases spanning the gap. The CDR3 sequence: CAISELSRGNTEAFF. The CDR3 DNA is TGTGCCATCAGTGAGTTATCAAGGGGTAACACTGAAGCTTTCTTT.

Regarding this clone: In this CDR3 the conserved last residue, phenylalanine or tryptophan, is missing, so a read error is likely. This chain uses TRBV7-3 with TRBJ2-4, with TRBD2 matching 10 bases. The CDR3 has 15 amino acids. V shed 5 bases and J 6 bases; nucleotides not matched to a gene: 7. Germline-derived CDR1 and CDR2 are SGHTA and FQGTGA. The CDR3 DNA sequence: TGTGCCAGCAGCCAAACCGGGACTAGCGTAAACATTCAGTACCTC. It is translated as CASSQTGTSVNIQYL.

The J gene is TRBJ1-1, the V gene TRBV10-1; D uncertain. Germline values: CDR1 WNHNN, CDR2 SYGVQD (reference sequence). This CDR3 spans 18 amino acids. The V gene lost 6 bases and the J gene lost 1 base, with 24 bases spanning the gap. The chain's CDR3 is CASRAVREGKVGNTEAFF. The CDR3 coding sequence is TGCGCCAGCAGGGCGGTGCGAGAGGGTAAGGTCGGGAACACTGAAGCTTTCTTT.

This clone was counted a few times. The CDR3 loop is CASTTAGGVNTEAFF. For the CDR3, the DNA is TGTGCCAGCACAACCGCAGGGGGCGTGAACACTGAAGCTTTCTTT. The J gene is TRBJ1-1, the V gene TRBV28; TRBD1 agrees at 8 bases. The V gene's germline CDR1 is MDHEN and CDR2 SYDVKM. This CDR3 is built from 15 residues. With V trimmed by 7 bases and J by 0 bases, 7 bases remained unmatched.

This clone was recorded once. J is TRBJ1-2 and V is TRBV29-1; no clear D. The germline gives CDR1 SQVTM, CDR2 ANQGSEA. This CDR3 comprises 13 residues. V lost 5 bases and J lost 8, with 18 bases in between. The DNA for the CDR3 is TGCAGCGTTAGGCCAATTTTATCCGGGGGCTACACCTTC. This encodes CSVRPILSGGYTF.

This chain connects TRBV5-1 to TRBJ2-5; 7 bases agree with TRBD2. Germline V gene sequence: CDR1 SGHRS, CDR2 YFSETQ. The CDR3 consists of 15 residues. V was clipped by 4 bases and J by 5 bases; unmatched bases: 11. CDR3 residues: CASSGSGTLDETQYF. The CDR3 DNA reads TGCGCCAGCAGCGGGAGCGGGACTTTAGATGAGACCCAGTACTTC.